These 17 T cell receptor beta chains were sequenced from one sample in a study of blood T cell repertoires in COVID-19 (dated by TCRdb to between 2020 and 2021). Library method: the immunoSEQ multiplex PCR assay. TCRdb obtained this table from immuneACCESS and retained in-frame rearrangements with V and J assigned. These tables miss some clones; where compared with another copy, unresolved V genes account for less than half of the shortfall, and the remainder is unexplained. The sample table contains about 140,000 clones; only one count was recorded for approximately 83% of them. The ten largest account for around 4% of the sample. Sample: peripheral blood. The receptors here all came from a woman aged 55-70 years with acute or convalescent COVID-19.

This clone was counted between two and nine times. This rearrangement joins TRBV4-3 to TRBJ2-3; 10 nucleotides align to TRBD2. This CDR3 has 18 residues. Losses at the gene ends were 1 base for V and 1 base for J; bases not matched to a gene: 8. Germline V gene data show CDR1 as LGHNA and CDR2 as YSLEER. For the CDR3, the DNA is TGCGCCAGCAGCCAAGGGCTAGCGGGAGCGTGGGGCACAGATACGCAGTATTTT. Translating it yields CASSQGLAGAWGTDTQYF.

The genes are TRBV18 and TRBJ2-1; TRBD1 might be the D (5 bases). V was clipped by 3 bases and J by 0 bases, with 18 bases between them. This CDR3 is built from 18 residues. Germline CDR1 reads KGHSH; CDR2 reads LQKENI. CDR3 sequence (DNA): TGTGCCAGCTCACCGATTCCGTTGACAGCGAGCTCCTACAATGAGCAGTTCTTC. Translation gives CASSPIPLTASSYNEQFF.

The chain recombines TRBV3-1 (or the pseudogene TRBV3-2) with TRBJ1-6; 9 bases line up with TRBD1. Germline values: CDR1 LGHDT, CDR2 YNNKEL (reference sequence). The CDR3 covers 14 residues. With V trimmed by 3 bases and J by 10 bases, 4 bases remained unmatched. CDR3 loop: CASSQGQGGSPLHF. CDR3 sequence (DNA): TGTGCCAGCAGCCAGGGACAGGGAGGGTCACCCCTCCACTTT.

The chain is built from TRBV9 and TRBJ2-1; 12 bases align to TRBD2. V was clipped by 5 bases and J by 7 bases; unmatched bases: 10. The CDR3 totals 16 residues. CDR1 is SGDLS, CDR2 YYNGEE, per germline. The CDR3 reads CASSSTGTSGLNEQFF. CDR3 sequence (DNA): TGTGCCAGCAGTTCGACCGGGACTAGCGGGTTGAATGAGCAGTTCTTC. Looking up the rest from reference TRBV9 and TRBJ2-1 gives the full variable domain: DSGVTQTPKHLITATGQRVTLRCSPRSGDLSVYWYQQSLDQGLQFLIQYYNGEERAKGNILERFSAQQFPDLHSELNLSSLELGDSALYFCASSSTGTSGLNEQFFGPGTRLTVL.

The CDR3 sequence: CASSLTVNLNYGYTF. Written as DNA, the CDR3 is TGTGCCAGCAGCTTGACAGTAAACTTAAACTATGGCTACACCTTC. The chain is built from TRBV6-1 and TRBJ1-2; a weak D match, TRBD1 (5 bases). Looked up from germline, CDR1 is MNHNS and CDR2 is SASEGT. V lost 6 bases to trimming and J lost 2 bases, with 16 bases between them. This CDR3 has 15 residues.

The CDR3 here is CASSLAMGGGTDTQYF. For the CDR3, the DNA is TGCGCCAGCAGCTTGGCCATGGGGGGAGGCACAGATACGCAGTATTTT. The gene calls are TRBV5-1 and TRBJ2-3, with D maybe TRBD2 (6 bases). Trimming stripped 0 bases from V and 1 base from J, with 12 bases between. The CDR3 is 16 residues long. Per the germline V gene, CDR1 is SGHRS and CDR2 is YFSETQ. The variable domain in full, completed from reference TRBV5-1 and TRBJ2-3, reads KAGVTQTPRYLIKTRGQQVTLSCSPISGHRSVSWYQQTPGQGLQFLFEYFSETQRNKGNFPGRFSGRQFSNSRSEMNVSTLELGDSALYLCASSLAMGGGTDTQYFGPGTRLTVL.

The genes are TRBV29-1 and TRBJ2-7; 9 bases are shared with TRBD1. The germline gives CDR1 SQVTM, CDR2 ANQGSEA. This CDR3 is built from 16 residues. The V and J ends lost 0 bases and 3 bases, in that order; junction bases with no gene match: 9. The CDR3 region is CSVEDPGQGLLYEQYF. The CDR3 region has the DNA TGCAGCGTTGAAGATCCGGGACAGGGCCTCCTCTACGAGCAGTACTTC.

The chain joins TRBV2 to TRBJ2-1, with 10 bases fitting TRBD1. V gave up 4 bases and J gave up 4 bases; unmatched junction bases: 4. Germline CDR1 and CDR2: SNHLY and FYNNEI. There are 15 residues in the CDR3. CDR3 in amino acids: CASSGTGGRYNEQFF. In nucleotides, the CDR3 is TGTGCCAGCAGTGGGACAGGGGGGCGATACAATGAGCAGTTCTTC.

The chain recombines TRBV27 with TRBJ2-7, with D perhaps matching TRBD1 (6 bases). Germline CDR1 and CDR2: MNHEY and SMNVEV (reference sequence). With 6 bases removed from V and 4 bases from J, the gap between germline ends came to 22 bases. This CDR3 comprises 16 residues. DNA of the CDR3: TGTGCCAGCAGAAGATATCCACAGGGAACGCGGTACGAGCAGTACTTC. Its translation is CASRRYPQGTRYEQYF.

The CDR3 nucleotides read TGTGCCAGCACTAGCGAGAGCTCCTACAATGAGCAGTTCTTC. This encodes CASTSESSYNEQFF. This chain connects TRBV28 to TRBJ2-1, with a possible D match to TRBD2 (6 bases). This CDR3 comprises 14 residues. Trimming took off 7 bases at V and 0 bases at J, with 10 bases between the two ends. CDR1 MDHEN and CDR2 SYDVKM come from the germline V gene.

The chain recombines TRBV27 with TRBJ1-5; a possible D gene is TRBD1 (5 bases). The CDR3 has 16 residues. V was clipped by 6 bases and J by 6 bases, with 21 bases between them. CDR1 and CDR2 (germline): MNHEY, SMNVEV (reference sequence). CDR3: CASSRAFSAPVQPQHF. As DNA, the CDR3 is TGTGCCAGCAGCAGGGCCTTTTCGGCTCCAGTTCAGCCCCAGCATTTT.

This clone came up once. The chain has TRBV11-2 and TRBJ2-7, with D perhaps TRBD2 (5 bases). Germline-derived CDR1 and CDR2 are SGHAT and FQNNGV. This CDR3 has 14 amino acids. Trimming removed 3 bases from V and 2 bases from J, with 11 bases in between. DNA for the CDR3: TGTGCCAGCAGCTTCGAGAGCGGAACCTACGAGCAGTACTTC. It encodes CASSFESGTYEQYF.

Written as DNA, the CDR3 is TGTGCCAGCAGTTCTCTGCAGGGCTACACCTTC. Protein sequence: CASSSLQGYTF. The V gene is TRBV12-3 or TRBV12-4, the J gene TRBJ1-2, with unresolved D. The CDR3 contains 11 residues. Trimming removed 4 bases at V and 8 bases at J, with 8 bases between.

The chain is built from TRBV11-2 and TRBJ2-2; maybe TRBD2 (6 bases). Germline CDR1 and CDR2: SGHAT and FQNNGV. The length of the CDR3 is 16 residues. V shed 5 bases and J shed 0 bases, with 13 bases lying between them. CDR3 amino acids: CASSTIAATNTGELFF. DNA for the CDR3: TGTGCCAGCAGCACTATAGCGGCAACGAACACCGGGGAGCTGTTTTTT.

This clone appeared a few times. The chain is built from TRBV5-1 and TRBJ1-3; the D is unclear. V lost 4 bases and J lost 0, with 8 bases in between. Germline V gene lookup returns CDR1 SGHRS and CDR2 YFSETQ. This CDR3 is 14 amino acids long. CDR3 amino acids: CASSPYNSGNTIYF. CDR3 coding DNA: TGCGCCAGCAGCCCCTATAACTCTGGAAACACCATATATTTT.

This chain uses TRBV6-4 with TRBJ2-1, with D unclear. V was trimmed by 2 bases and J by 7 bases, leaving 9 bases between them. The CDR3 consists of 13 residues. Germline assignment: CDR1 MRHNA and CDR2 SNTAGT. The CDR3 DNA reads TGTGCCAGCAGTGACCAGTTGTGGAATGAGCAGTTCTTC. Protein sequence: CASSDQLWNEQFF.

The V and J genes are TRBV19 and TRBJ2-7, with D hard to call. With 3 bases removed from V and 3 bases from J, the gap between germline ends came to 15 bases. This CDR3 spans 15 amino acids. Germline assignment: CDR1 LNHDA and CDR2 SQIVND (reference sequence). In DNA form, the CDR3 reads TGTGCCAGTAGTATTAAAGTAGACTCCTACTACGAGCAGTACTTC. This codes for CASSIKVDSYYEQYF.